The entry below gives a single T cell receptor (beta chain) sequence along with its context. This sample is drawn from a study of blood T cell repertoires in COVID-19. This CDR3 has 15 residues. V trimming: 4 bases; J trimming: 0 bases; junction bases outside the gene matches: 3. Germline V lookup: CDR1 MGHRA, CDR2 YSYEKL. In the study's own analysis: Estimates of nucleated cell counts were drawn from the amplification of reference gene primers. The method was immunoSEQ multiplex PCR; TCRdb's version includes in-frame clones alone and lacks a portion of them. For V, J and clone size, that table is used; D and trimming come from the DNA. Seen here are about 310,000 clones, approximately 89% observed once, and the top ten hold 9.5%. Clinical history reported by participants formed the basis on which cohorts were assigned.

The sequence derives from a middle-aged woman who had recovered from COVID-19. Sequencing was carried out using PBMCs or T cells enriched from blood (not recorded which). V and J are TRBV4-1 and TRBJ2-5, with 9 bases aligning to TRBD1. Written as DNA, the CDR3 is TGCGCCAGCAGCCGAACAGGGGGCGACCAAGAGACCCAGTACTTC. This codes for CASSRTGGDQETQYF.